This T cell receptor (beta chain) was documented in a study of Graves' ophthalmopathy and Graves' hyperthyroidism. This clonotype was recorded at least ten times. Using RNA transcripts, the TCR beta CDR3 regions were amplified. Amplification began with first-round RT-PCR using HTBI primers, then second-round multiplex PCR was performed. Using its own MiXCR run on the multiplex PCR reads, TCRdb lists one record per CDR3 protein. The sample includes approximately 160,000 distinct CDR3 sequences, 35% to 45% of them seen just once. The origin of this receptor is a man aged 30-40 years with Graves' ophthalmopathy. Sequencing input: peripheral blood.

In DNA form, the CDR3 reads TGTGCCAGCAGCCCTCATACAGGGGCCGCTAGCTCCTACGAGCAGTACTTC. Its protein product is CASSPHTGAASSYEQYF. The J gene is TRBJ2-7, the V gene TRBV7-2; 7 positions agree with TRBD1. The CDR3 covers 17 residues. From germline, CDR1 is SGHTA and CDR2 FQGNSA. J gave up 0 bases and V 5 bases, and 13 bases lay outside the gene matches.